Sequencing of this TCR beta chain was carried out in a study of blood T cells in healthy people across ages. A note on this clonotype: Antigen unknown.

V was pared by 1 base and J by 7 bases, with 13 bases between. The CDR3 runs to 14 residues. CDR1 LGHDT and CDR2 YNNKEL come from the germline V gene (reference sequence). General study findings and limits: Aged donors had fewer naive CD4+ cells and lower diversity than long-lived donors. The recorded TCR beta diversity per million T cells decreased in a roughly linear manner with age. Strong correlation was found linking TCR beta diversity to naive T cell percentage.

PCR was performed a second time for about 6 to 11 cycles using a sample-barcoded 5' primer and a J-beta primer mix. Researchers report that a template-switch adaptor with 12 random nucleotides tagged each cDNA molecule. TCRdb re-called the 5' RACE reads through MiXCR, storing one row per CDR3 protein. The data contain 980,000 or so distinct CDR3 sequences, around 48% of them singletons. The sequenced sample consisted of blood. This sequence joins TRBV3-1 and TRBJ1-1, with no clear D. This TCR derives from a man younger than 40 in good health. The CDR3 DNA reads TGTGCCAGCAGCCAAGCGTTTAGGGAAGGTGAAGCTTTCTTT. The encoded protein is CASSQAFREGEAFF. The full variable domain, in which reference TRBV3-1 and TRBJ1-1 provide the parts outside the CDR3, is DTAVSQTPKYLVTQMGNDKSIKCEQNLGHDTMYWYKQDSKKFLKIMFSYNNKELIINETVPNRFSPKSPDKAHLNLHINSLELGDSAVYFCASSQAFREGEAFFGQGTRLTVV.